This TCR beta chain appears in the sequencing data of a study of T cells in Graves' hyperthyroidism and ophthalmopathy. Overall study results and limits: Blood also held most thyroid clonotypes expanded beyond 0.001.

RNA transcripts were the template for amplifying TCR beta CDR3 regions. Carried out on the TCR CDR3, a first-round RT-PCR used the HTBI primer set. TCRdb independently ran MiXCR on the multiplex PCR reads; one entry per CDR3 protein. The sample records nearly 750,000 distinct CDR3 sequences, just over 35% being singletons. This clonotype was seen a handful of times. Its antigen is currently unknown. This CDR3 spans 16 amino acids. V lost 2 bases and J 1 base, leaving 14 bases between the germline ends. CDR1 is DFQATT and CDR2 is SNEGSKA in the germline V gene (reference sequence). The gene calls are TRBV20-1 and TRBJ2-2; D may correspond to TRBD1 or TRBD2 (5 bases each). The specimen was blood. The sequence was collected from a woman aged 40 to 49 with Graves' hyperthyroidism. CDR3 loop: CSARPAGTKNTGELFF. CDR3 bases: TGCAGTGCTAGACCCGCCGGGACCAAGAACACCGGGGAGCTGTTTTTT.